This T cell receptor beta chain originates from a study of vaccination and CD4 T cells after COVID-19 (dated by TCRdb to between 2021 and 2024). In the study overall: In the convalescent cohort there were six males and four females, among whom were two Hispanic individuals, seven Caucasians, two Asians and one multiracial person. Each participant got two doses of either the Pfizer-BioNTech BNT162b2 vaccine (n=8) or the Moderna mRNA-1273 vaccine (n=2). At the TCR clonotype level, an earlier paper using these donors assessed memory CD4+ T cell crossreactivity between SARS-CoV-2 and common cold coronavirus spike proteins. The spike-specific CD4+ TCR repertoire was compared before and after mRNA vaccination in over 9 COVID-19 convalescent patients and a handful of infection-naive healthy vaccine recipients. Control cultures received a CEFX viral epitope pool as the positive control, an HIV-1 Nef peptide pool as the negative control, or no peptide. For stimulating the cultures, overlapping spike peptide pools were used, derived from SARS-CoV-2 as well as from the common cold coronaviruses HCoV-NL63, HCoV-OC43 and HCoV-229E. Post-vaccine blood samples were collected a median of around 70 days after the second vaccine dose, ranging from roughly 13 to 250 days. Post-COVID blood samples were collected from convalescent patients a median of approximately 100 days after diagnosis, with a range of about 35 to 170 days. Study-wide findings and limitations: Among convalescent patients, a median around 83% of the SARS-CoV-2-reactive clones seen after vaccination appeared only after vaccination, which suggests priming specific to the vaccine. The median count of SARS-CoV-2-reactive clonotypes went up from 21 after infection to a few dozen after vaccination, although the change was not significant. The study included relatively few convalescent patients and did not analyze early timepoints after natural infection. Of the vaccine-specific clones found in convalescent patients, nearly all (304 of 307) were mono-reactive for SARS-CoV-2 spike instead of being cross-reactive with common cold coronaviruses.

The treatment or condition tag for this specimen amounts to: approximately 10-day PBMC culture with coronavirus spike peptide pools or control peptides (ViraFEST assay). CD4+ T cells from unexposed donors were collected before the COVID-19 pandemic (2011-2018). The ViraFEST assay was used in the study, in which antigen-specific T cells were expanded with peptide pools and expanded clonotypes were subsequently identified by TCR sequencing. PBMCs were cultured at roughly 2 million per well in IMDM supplemented with approximately 4.7% human AB serum and about 10 IU/ml IL-2, with 10 ug/ml peptide pools added. Half of the culture medium was replaced with fresh IL-2-containing medium on days 3 and 7. After less than 12 days of culture, CD4+ T cells were isolated by negative selection using the EasySep CD4+ T cell isolation kit. As cell numbers permitted, CD4+ T cells from unexposed donors were tested for reactivity to SARS-CoV-2 S and N and to four common cold coronavirus spike pools. Ficoll-Paque Plus gradient centrifugation was used to isolate PBMCs from whole blood, and the isolated PBMCs were then either used fresh or cryopreserved at -140C. Culture conditions were generally each tested in triplicate wells. The leukapheresis product used for the unexposed donors was purchased from a commercial source.

Sequences LNHNV (CDR1) and YYDKDF (CDR2) are obtained from the germline V gene (reference sequence). The CDR3 spans 12 residues, from the cysteine through the phenylalanine. CDR3 DNA only is kept here, 36 bases in frame from base 1. V is shortened by 0 bases, J by 8 bases, and the region joining them spans 7 bases. The sample holds a few counts of this clonotype. No cognate antigen has been identified for it. No clone much larger than this one lies a single base away; base qualities are absent. The library was built by means of PCR. DNA from cultured CD4+ T cells underwent TCR sequencing with the Oncomine TCR Beta short-read assay at the Johns Hopkins FTIC core. The QIAamp micro DNA kit was used to extract genomic DNA from the cultured CD4+ T cells. Oncomine TCR Beta libraries from cultured CD4+ T cells were pooled using unique dual indexes and sequenced on an Illumina iSeq 100. Regarding the original processing steps: Non-productive sequences were removed, and CDR3s not starting with C, not ending with F or W, or shorter than 7 amino acids were discarded. The MANAFEST web application was used to identify antigen-specific clonotypes by comparing peptide-stimulated wells against reference wells and other culture wells. An FDR below 0.05, an odds ratio above 5, and a productive frequency above 0.1% in at least two of three replicate wells were required for clones to be considered positive. Cross-reactive clonotypes were defined as significantly expanded in both SARS-CoV-2 spike wells and at least one common cold coronavirus spike condition. Levenshtein distances (stringdist) and unrooted phylogenetic trees (ape) in R version 3.6.1 were used to assess CDR3 homology. Using fastp at Q25 and MiXCR, TCRdb reprocessed the public reads and kept productive beta chains. Rows matching on CDR3 protein sequence are summarized as one entry with the most common DNA and genes. It is TCRdb's table, rather than the study itself, that gives the V and J calls and clone size. This sample comprises roughly 7,400 distinct CDR3 sequences, less than 40% of them detected only once. The top ten constitute about 26% of the sample.

The material sequenced was CD4+ T cells from blood, cultured in vitro. The V and J genes are TRBV15 and TRBJ1-2; no D gene can be assigned with confidence. The sequence came from a human donor in good health. The sequence in DNA is TGTGCCACCAGCAGAGATCAAGGGGGCTACACCTTC. The translation is CATSRDQGGYTF.